The clone carrying this T cell receptor (beta chain) was recorded a few times. TCRdb's table, derived via immunoSEQ multiplex PCR, lists solely in-frame clones and lacks some. The sample lists about 250,000 clones, 83% occurring once. Participants were aged about 18 to 89 years, lived in roughly 23 US areas, and enrolled virtually. Clinical histories supplied by participants themselves formed the basis of cohort assignment. The data were obtained in a study of blood T cell repertoires in COVID-19. V dropped 5 bases and J dropped 4; count of bases not matched to a gene: 10. In germline, CDR1 is MDHEN, CDR2 SYDVKM. The CDR3 loop spans 16 amino acids.

This clonotype was sampled from a woman aged 40 to 50 who had been exposed to COVID-19. The source material was PBMCs or T cells enriched from blood (not recorded which). V usage is TRBV28 and J usage is TRBJ2-1; 8 nucleotides align to TRBD1. Written as DNA, the CDR3 is TGTGCCAGCAGTCTAGGGGGGACAGGCGGTTACAATGAGCAGTTCTTC. Translating it yields CASSLGGTGGYNEQFF.